This TCR beta chain was recovered during a study of regulatory T cells in long-lasting Graves disease (dated by TCRdb to the early 2020s). Study-wide context: Antithyroid drugs had been taken for less than 3 months by newly diagnosed Graves' disease patients. A total of about 33 samples underwent TCR sequencing, from 13 patients with persistent Graves' disease and approximately 20 patients with newly diagnosed Graves' disease. The study was registered as a clinical trial and conducted in China. Patients with persistent Graves' disease were compared with patients with newly diagnosed Graves' disease using TCR sequencing and RNA sequencing of peripheral blood. Overall study results and their limits: The small sample size was acknowledged by the authors as a limitation that may reduce accuracy. Only peripheral blood was studied, because thyroid tissue, the primary lesion, was inaccessible. More public clonotypes were shared among persistent patients (roughly 2,700) than among newly diagnosed patients (966). Sequencing and analysis were limited to the TCR beta chain. TRBV28, TRBJ1-2 and TRBJ2-5 were preferentially used in persistent disease, while TRBV20-1 and TRBJ2-1 were favored in newly diagnosed disease. Compared with newly diagnosed patients, patients with persistent Graves' disease had lower TCR Shannon entropy and fewer highly expanded clones, which suggests clonal expansion.

A remark on this clonotype: Its cognate antigen has yet to be identified. A much larger clonotype is one base distant, so this may be a read error.

The sample's time point, from its label and the paper: newly diagnosed GD, antithyroid drugs for less than 3 months. RNA was extracted from PBMCs in TRIzol for both TCR sequencing and RNA sequencing. The diagnosis of Graves' disease was made according to American Thyroid Association guidelines. Patients for the study were recruited at an endocrinology department in Xi'an, China. From each patient, around 9 milliliters of peripheral blood was collected into an EDTA anticoagulant tube. Ficoll Paque Plus density gradient separation was used to isolate PBMCs, and no further T cell sorting was performed. RNA quality was checked with an Agilent 2100 Bioanalyzer and agarose gel, and concentration with a NanoDrop 2000. The protocol used for the library was multiplex PCR. Sequencing used an Illumina HiSeq 4000. CDR3 regions were amplified by Arm-PCR with iRepertoire HTBI primers to construct TCR beta libraries. Before sequencing, the PCR products went through gel purification. The published analysis was carried out like this. Gene usage analysis of CDR3 amino acid clonotypes relied on the 55 to 80 TRBV and 14 TRBJ segments identified across samples. COPE and FqMerger were used to merge the filtered high-quality paired reads into contigs. BLAST was used to align contigs to the IMGT TRBV, TRBD and TRBJ reference genes, and CDR3 was defined following IMGT. Any clonotype with a frequency above 0.1% was counted as a highly expanded clone. Shannon entropy was used to measure repertoire diversity, and the Gini coefficient was used to measure V-J evenness. A clonotype found in more than one individual was treated as public. TCRdb's own reprocessing of the public reads used fastp at Q25 and MiXCR and kept productive beta chains. Each record represents a unique CDR3 protein, reported with the most common genes and DNA among its rows. The V and J calls follow TCRdb's processing rather than the paper's. Counted in this sample were 390,000 or so distinct CDR3 sequences; about 11% of them appeared once. Under 20% of the sample belongs to the ten largest clones.

According to the germline V gene, CDR1 reads MDHEN and CDR2 reads SYDVKM. The CDR3, from cysteine to phenylalanine, totals 14 residues. Only the CDR3 DNA stays, 42 bases, in frame from base 1. V lost 5 bases and J lost 6 bases, and the count of bases not matched to a germline gene is 8. This sample was also put to use in a study of T cells in Graves' hyperthyroidism and ophthalmopathy. The second study, in turn, reports: Stable Graves' hyperthyroidism was defined as no progression to ophthalmopathy during 18 months of follow-up. Hyperthyroidism patients were newly diagnosed, had a disease duration of under 2 months, and were aged 18 to 65 years. Any patient with an uncontrolled infection, another autoimmune disease, pregnancy or lactation was excluded. Diagnoses were based on clinical symptoms, serum thyroxine and TRAb, thyroid ultrasound and orbital computed tomography. The first round of RT-PCR for the TCR CDR3 was performed with the HTBI primer set and the Qiagen OneStep RT-PCR kit. Most expanded thyroid clonotypes (frequency above 0.001) were also detected in blood, suggesting blood repertoires may reflect thyroid immune responses. A model built on a 13 V-J signature distinguished ophthalmopathy from stable hyperthyroidism, reaching 87.88% sensitivity and around 81% specificity in cross-validation and 80%/75% in testing. In validation, the model predicted progression to ophthalmopathy with around 71% sensitivity and approximately 74% specificity, a median of about 6 months before onset. To identify TCR V-J signatures that set the groups apart, the researchers used a discovery cohort of more than 95 patients, made up of around 42 with Graves' ophthalmopathy and about 60 with stable Graves' hyperthyroidism. Whether ophthalmopathy could be predicted prospectively was tested in an independent validation cohort made up of roughly 20 hyperthyroidism patients plus 17 patients who later progressed to ophthalmopathy. The approximately 98 discovery patients were randomly divided into training and test sets at a 7:3 ratio. In roughly six Graves' hyperthyroidism patients, the study also compared T-cell repertoires from thyroid tissue with T-cell repertoires from blood. After blood sampling, hyperthyroidism patients were treated with methimazole at a starting dose of 30 mg daily, and ophthalmopathy patients were treated with high-dose intravenous methylprednisolone. Libraries were constructed in a second round of multiplex PCR, after which size selection and purification were performed. The libraries were sequenced on an Illumina HiSeq2000 using paired-end 100 bp reads. SOAPnuke was used to process the raw data, with reads discarded if the reads contained adapters or uncalled bases, had a mean Phred below 15, or lacked an exact constant-primer or identifier match. High-quality paired reads were merged using COPE v1.2.5, and each unique nucleotide sequence was defined as a clonotype. MiTCR v1.1 was used to align clonotypes to the IMGT TRBV, TRBD and TRBJ reference segments. The analysis was restricted to V-J combinations with a frequency above 0.0001, which together covered just over 99% of the repertoires. A TCS score was defined as the ratio between F50 (clonal expansion) and ExV (chaos), using BLOSUM62-based TCRdist between CDR3 peptides within each V-J. Welch's t-statistics and random forest reduced around 550 V-J features to roughly 13, which were used in a naive Bayes classifier (R e1071). No statistical method was used to set the sample size in advance, and investigators knew the group allocation. TCR Vbeta CDR3 sequencing of roughly 140 peripheral blood samples (roughly 43 ophthalmopathy, 75 hyperthyroidism and approximately 17 progressor patients) is reported in the paper.

The TCR comes from a woman aged 18-29 years with Graves disease. Donor details come from another sample of the same person, matched by shared clones. The chain is made from TRBV28 and TRBJ2-3; 7 of the junction bases match TRBD1. This specimen consisted of peripheral blood mononuclear cells (PBMCs), obtained at new diagnosis, from a patient treated with antithyroid drugs. The encoded CDR3 is CASSDTQGVDTQYF. In nucleotide form, the sequence is TGTGCCAGCAGTGATACCCAGGGGGTCGATACGCAGTATTTT.